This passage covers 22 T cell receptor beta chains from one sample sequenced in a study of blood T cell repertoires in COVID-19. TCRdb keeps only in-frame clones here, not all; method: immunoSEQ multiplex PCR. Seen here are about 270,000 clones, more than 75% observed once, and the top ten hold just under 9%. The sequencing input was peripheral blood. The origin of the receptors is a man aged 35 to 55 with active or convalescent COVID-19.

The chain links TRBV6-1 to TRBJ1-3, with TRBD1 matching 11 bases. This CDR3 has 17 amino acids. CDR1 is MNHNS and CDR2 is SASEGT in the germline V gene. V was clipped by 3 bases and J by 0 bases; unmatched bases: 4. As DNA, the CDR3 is TGTGCCAGCAGTGACGGGACAGGGGGTAGCTCTGGAAACACCATATATTTT. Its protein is CASSDGTGGSSGNTIYF.

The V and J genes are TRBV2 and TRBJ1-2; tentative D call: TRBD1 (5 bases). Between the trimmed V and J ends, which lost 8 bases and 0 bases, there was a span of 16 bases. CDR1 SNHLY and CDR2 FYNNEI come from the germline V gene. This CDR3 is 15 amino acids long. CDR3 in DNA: TGTGCCAGCCGGGGCGGGGTGCCAGCTAACTATGGCTACACCTTC. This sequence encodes CASRGGVPANYGYTF.

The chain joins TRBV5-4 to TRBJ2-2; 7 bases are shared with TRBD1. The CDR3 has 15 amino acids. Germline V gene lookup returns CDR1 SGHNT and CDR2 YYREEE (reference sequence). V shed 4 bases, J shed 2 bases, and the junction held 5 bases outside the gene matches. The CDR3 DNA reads TGTGCCAGCAGCATACAGGGGTTTAACACCGGGGAGCTGTTTTTT. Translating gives CASSIQGFNTGELFF.

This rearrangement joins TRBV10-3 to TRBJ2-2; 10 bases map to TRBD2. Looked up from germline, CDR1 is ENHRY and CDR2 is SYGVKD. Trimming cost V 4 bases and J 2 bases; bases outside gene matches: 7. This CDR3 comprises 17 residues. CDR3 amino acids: CAISGGLAGENTGELFF. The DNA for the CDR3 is TGTGCCATCAGTGGGGGGCTAGCGGGAGAAAACACCGGGGAGCTGTTTTTT.

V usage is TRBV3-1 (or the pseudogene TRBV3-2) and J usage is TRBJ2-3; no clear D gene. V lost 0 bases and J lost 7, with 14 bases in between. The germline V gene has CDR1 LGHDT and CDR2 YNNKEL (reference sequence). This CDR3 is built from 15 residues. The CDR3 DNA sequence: TGTGCCAGCAGCCAAGATAGATTGCGTGTGCATACGCAGTATTTT. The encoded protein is CASSQDRLRVHTQYF.

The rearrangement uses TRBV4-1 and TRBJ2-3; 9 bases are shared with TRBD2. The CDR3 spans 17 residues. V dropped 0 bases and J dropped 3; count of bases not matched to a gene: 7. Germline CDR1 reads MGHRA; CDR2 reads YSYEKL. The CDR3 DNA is TGCGCCAGCAGCCAAGAACCCCGACTAGCGGAAACAGATACGCAGTATTTT. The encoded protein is CASSQEPRLAETDTQYF.

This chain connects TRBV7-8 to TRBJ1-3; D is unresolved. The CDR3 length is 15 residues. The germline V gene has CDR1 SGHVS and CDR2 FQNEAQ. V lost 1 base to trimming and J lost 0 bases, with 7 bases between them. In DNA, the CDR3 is TGTGCCAGCAGCTTAGAGTGGAGCTCTGGAAACACCATATATTTT. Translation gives CASSLEWSSGNTIYF.

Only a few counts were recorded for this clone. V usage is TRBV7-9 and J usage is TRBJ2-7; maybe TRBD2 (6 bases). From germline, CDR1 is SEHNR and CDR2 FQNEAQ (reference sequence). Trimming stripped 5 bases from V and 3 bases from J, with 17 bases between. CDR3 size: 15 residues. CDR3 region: CASSPGRSEGYEQYF. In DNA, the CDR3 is TGTGCCAGCAGCCCTGGAAGGTCGGAGGGCTACGAGCAGTACTTC.

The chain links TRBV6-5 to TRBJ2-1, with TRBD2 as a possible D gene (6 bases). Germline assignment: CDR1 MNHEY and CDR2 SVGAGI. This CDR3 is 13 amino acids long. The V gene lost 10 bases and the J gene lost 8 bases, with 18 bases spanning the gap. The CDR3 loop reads CATGPSTGDEQFF. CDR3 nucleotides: TGTGCCACAGGGCCGTCGACGGGAGATGAGCAGTTCTTC.

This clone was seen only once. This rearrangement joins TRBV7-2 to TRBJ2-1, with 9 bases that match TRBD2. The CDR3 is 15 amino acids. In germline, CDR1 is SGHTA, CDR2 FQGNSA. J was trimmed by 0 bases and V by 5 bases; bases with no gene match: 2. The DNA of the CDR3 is TGTGCCAGCAGCGGGGGACTAGCCTCCTACAATGAGCAGTTCTTC. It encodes CASSGGLASYNEQFF.

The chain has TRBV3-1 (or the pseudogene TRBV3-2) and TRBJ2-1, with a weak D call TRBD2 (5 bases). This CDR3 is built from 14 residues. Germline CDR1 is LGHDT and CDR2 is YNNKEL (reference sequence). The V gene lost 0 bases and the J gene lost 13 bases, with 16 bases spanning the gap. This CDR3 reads CASSQDTGLGRQFF. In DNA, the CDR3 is TGTGCCAGCAGCCAAGATACGGGATTGGGTAGACAGTTCTTC.

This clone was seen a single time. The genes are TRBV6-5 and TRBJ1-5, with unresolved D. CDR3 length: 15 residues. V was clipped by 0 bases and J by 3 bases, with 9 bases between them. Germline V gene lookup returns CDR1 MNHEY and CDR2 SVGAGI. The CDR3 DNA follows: TGTGCCAGCAGTTACTCGCGGCAGCTCAATCAGCCCCAGCATTTT. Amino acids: CASSYSRQLNQPQHF.

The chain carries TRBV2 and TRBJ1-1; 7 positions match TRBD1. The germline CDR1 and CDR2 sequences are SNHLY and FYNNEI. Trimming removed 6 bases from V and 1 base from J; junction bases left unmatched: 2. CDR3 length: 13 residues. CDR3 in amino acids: CASRWTGNTEAFF. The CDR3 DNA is TGTGCCAGCAGATGGACAGGGAACACTGAAGCTTTCTTT.

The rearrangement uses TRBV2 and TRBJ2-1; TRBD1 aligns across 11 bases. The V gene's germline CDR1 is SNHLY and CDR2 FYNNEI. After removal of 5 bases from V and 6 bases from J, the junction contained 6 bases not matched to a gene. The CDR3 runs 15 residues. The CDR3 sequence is CASSHRDRGFNEQFF. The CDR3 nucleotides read TGTGCCAGCAGTCACCGGGACAGGGGGTTCAATGAGCAGTTCTTC.

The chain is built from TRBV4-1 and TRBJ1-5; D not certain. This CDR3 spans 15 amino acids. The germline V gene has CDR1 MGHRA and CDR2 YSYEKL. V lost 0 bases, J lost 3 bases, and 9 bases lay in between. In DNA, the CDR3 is TGCGCCAGCAGCCAAGATCTTGGCCCCAATCAGCCCCAGCATTTT. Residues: CASSQDLGPNQPQHF.

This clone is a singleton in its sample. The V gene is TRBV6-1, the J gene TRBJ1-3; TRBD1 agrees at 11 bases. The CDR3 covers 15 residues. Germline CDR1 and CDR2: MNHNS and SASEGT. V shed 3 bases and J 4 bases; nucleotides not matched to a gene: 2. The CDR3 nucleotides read TGTGCCAGCAGTGAGGACAGGGGGCCCGGAAACACCATATATTTT. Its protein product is CASSEDRGPGNTIYF.

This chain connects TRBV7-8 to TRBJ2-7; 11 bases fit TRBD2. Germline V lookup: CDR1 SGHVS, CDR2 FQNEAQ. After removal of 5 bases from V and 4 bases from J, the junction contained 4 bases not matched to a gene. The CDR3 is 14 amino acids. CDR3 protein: CASSPGTSGYEQYF. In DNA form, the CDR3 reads TGTGCCAGCAGCCCCGGGACTAGCGGATACGAGCAGTACTTC.

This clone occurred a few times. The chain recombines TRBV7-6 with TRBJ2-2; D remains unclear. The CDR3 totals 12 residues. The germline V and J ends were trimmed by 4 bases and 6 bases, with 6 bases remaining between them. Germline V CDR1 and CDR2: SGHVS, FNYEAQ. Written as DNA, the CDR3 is TGTGCCAGCAGCTCCCGCGCCGGGGAGCTGTTTTTT. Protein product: CASSSRAGELFF.

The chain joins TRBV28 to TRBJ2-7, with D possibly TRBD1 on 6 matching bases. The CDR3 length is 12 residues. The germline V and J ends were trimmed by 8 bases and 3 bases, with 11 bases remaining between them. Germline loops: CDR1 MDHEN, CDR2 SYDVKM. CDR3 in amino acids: CASSTRGYEQYF. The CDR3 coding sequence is TGTGCCAGCTCGACCAGGGGCTACGAGCAGTACTTC.

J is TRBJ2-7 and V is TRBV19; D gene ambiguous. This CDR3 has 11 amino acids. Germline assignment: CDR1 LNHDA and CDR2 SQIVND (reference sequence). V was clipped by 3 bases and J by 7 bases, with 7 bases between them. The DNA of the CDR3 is TGTGCCAGTAGTATTTCAGGTGAGCAGTACTTC. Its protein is CASSISGEQYF.

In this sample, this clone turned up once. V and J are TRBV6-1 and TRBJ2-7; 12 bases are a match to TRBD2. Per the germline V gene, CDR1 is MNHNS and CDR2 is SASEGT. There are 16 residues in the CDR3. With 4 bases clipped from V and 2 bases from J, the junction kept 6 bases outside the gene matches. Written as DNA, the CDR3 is TGTGCCAGCAGTGTGACTAGCGGGGGTAGGACCTACGAGCAGTACTTC. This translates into CASSVTSGGRTYEQYF.

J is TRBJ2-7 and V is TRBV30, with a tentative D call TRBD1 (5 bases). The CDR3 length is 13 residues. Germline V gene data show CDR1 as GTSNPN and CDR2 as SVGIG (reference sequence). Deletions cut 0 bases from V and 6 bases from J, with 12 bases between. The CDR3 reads CAWSVRMDTEQYF. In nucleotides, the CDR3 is TGTGCCTGGAGTGTCCGGATGGACACCGAGCAGTACTTC.